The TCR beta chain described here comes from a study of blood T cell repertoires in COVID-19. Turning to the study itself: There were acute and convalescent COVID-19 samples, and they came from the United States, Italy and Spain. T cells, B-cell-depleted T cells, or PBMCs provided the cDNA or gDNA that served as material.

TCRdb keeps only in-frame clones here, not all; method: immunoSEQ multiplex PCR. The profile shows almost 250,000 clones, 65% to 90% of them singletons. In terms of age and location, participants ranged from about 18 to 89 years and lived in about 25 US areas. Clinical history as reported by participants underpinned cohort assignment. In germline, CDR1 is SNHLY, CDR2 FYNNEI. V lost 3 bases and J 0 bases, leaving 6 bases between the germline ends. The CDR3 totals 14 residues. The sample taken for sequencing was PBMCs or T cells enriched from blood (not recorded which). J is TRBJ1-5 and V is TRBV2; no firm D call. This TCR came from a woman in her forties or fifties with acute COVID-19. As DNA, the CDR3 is TGTGCCAGCAGTGAGAACTATAGCAATCAGCCCCAGCATTTT. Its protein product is CASSENYSNQPQHF.